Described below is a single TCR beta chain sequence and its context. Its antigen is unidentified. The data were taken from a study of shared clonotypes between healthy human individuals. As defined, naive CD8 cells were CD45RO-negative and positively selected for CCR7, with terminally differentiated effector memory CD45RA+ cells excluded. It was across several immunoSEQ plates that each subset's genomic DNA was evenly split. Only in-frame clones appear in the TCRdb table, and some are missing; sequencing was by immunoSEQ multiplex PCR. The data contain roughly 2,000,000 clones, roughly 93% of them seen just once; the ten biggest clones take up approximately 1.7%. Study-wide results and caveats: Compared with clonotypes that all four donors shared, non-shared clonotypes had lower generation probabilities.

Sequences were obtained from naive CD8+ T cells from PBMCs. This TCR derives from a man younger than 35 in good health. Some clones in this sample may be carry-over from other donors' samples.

The CDR3 DNA sequence: TGTGCCAGCAGTATCCGGACTAGCGTAGGGACCGGGGAGCTGTTTTTT. As protein: CASSIRTSVGTGELFF. The chain joins TRBV27 to TRBJ2-2, with TRBD2 matching over 9 bases. V lost 5 bases and J lost 5; bases outside the gene matches: 9. The length of the CDR3 is 16 residues. Germline assignment: CDR1 MNHEY and CDR2 SMNVEV (reference sequence).